This T cell receptor beta chain comes out of a study of T cell repertoires in cytomegalovirus infection. Overall study results and limits: CMV carriers having the relevant HLA were flagged by cumulative public TCR beta family frequency.

A single record per CDR3 protein comes from TCRdb applying MiXCR to the reads. The repertoire holds fewer than 1,000,000 distinct CDR3 sequences, with approximately 30% as singletons. Concerning this clonotype: What it binds is not known.

The sequenced sample was cultured CD8+ T cells from PBMCs, obtained from culture after CMV antigen stimulation. The clonotype comes from a human donor in good health (CMV status not recorded). Some clones in this sample may be carry-over from other donors' samples.

CDR3 DNA sequence: TGTGCCAGCAACCGGCTGCCGAACACCGGGGAGCTGTTTTTT. Protein product: CASNRLPNTGELFF. V is TRBV6-1 and J is TRBJ2-2; no reliable D call. The germline V gene has CDR1 MNHNS and CDR2 SASEGT. The CDR3 has 14 amino acids. V was clipped by 7 bases and J by 0 bases, with 9 bases between them.